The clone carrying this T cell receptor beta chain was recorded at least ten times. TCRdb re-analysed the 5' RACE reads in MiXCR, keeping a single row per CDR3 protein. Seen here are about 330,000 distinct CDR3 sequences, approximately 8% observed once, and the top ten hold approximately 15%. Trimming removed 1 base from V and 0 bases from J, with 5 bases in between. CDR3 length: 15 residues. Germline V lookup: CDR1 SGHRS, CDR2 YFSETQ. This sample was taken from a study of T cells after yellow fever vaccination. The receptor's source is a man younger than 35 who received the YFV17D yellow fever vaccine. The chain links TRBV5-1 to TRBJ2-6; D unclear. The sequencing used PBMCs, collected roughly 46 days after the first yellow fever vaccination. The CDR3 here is CASSLIPSGANVLTF. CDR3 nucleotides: TGCGCCAGCAGCTTGATACCCTCTGGGGCCAACGTCCTGACTTTC.